The rows below give T cell receptor beta chains drawn from one sample of a study of blood T cell repertoires in COVID-19. Assay used: immunoSEQ multiplex PCR; TCRdb lists only in-frame clones, some missing. Among around 160,000 clones, roughly 84% were seen once, and the ten largest hold approximately 13%. The sequencing input was PBMCs or T cells enriched from blood (not recorded which). The receptor source for this set is a woman aged 55 to 70 who had recovered from COVID-19. Both conserved end residues are part of each CDR3. D genes are given only for firm matches. The size of a clone is reported for some rows only, either as once, few or many, or as a class for expanded clones.

j_gene: TRBJ2-1; abundance: NA; len: 14; v_gene: TRBV5-1; d_gene: NA; CDR3aa: CASSFREMWNEQFF; CDR3nt: TGCGCCAGCAGCTTCCGGGAGATGTGGAATGAGCAGTTCTTC
j_gene: TRBJ1-3; abundance: NA; len: 16; v_gene: TRBV5-3; d_gene: TRBD1; CDR3aa: CARSPLGQGQGNTIYF; CDR3nt: TGTGCCAGAAGCCCGCTCGGACAGGGCCAAGGAAACACCATATATTTT
j_gene: TRBJ2-1; abundance: NA; len: 14; v_gene: TRBV2; d_gene: TRBD2; CDR3aa: CARGRTSGGNEQFF; CDR3nt: TGTGCCAGAGGTCGGACTAGCGGGGGCAATGAGCAGTTCTTC
j_gene: TRBJ2-1; abundance: few; len: 14; v_gene: TRBV29-1; d_gene: TRBD1; CDR3aa: CSVRDRGYDNEQFF; CDR3nt: TGCAGCGTCCGGGACAGGGGGTATGACAATGAGCAGTTCTTC
j_gene: TRBJ2-1; abundance: NA; len: 13; v_gene: TRBV5-8; d_gene: NA; CDR3aa: CASSLVEYNEQFF; CDR3nt: TGTGCCAGCAGCTTGGTTGAGTACAATGAGCAGTTCTTC
j_gene: TRBJ2-2; abundance: few; len: 13; v_gene: TRBV30; d_gene: NA; CDR3aa: CAWSRQGTGELFF; CDR3nt: TGTGCCTGGAGTCGGCAGGGGACCGGGGAGCTGTTTTTT
j_gene: TRBJ1-2; abundance: NA; len: 15; v_gene: TRBV6-2/TRBV6-3; d_gene: TRBD1; CDR3aa: CASSNARDSNYGYTF; CDR3nt: TGTGCCAGCAGTAACGCTCGGGACAGCAACTATGGCTACACCTTC
j_gene: TRBJ2-1; abundance: few; len: 14; v_gene: TRBV19; d_gene: NA; CDR3aa: CASSIRTEYNEQFF; CDR3nt: TGTGCCAGTAGTATACGGACTGAGTACAATGAGCAGTTCTTC
j_gene: TRBJ1-3; abundance: NA; len: 15; v_gene: TRBV5-1; d_gene: TRBD1; CDR3aa: CASSSGTGGGNTIYF; CDR3nt: TGCGCCAGCAGTTCCGGGACAGGCGGAGGAAACACCATATATTTT
j_gene: TRBJ2-1; abundance: NA; len: 15; v_gene: TRBV5-1; d_gene: NA; CDR3aa: CASSPGRRGVSEQFF; CDR3nt: TGCGCCAGCAGCCCGGGACGCAGGGGTGTGAGTGAGCAGTTCTTC
j_gene: TRBJ2-7; abundance: NA; len: 17; v_gene: TRBV19; d_gene: NA; CDR3aa: CASSIGGPLGGIYEQYF; CDR3nt: TGTGCCAGTAGTATTGGGGGCCCCTTAGGTGGTATCTACGAGCAGTACTTC
j_gene: TRBJ2-7; abundance: NA; len: 15; v_gene: TRBV5-1; d_gene: TRBD2; CDR3aa: CASSLVLASSYEQYF; CDR3nt: TGCGCCAGCAGCTTGGTACTAGCGAGCTCCTACGAGCAGTACTTC
j_gene: TRBJ2-2; abundance: NA; len: 14; v_gene: TRBV5-5; d_gene: TRBD1; CDR3aa: CASSLGQGAGELFF; CDR3nt: TGTGCCAGCAGCTTGGGACAGGGGGCCGGGGAGCTGTTTTTT
j_gene: TRBJ1-1; abundance: NA; len: 19; v_gene: TRBV28; d_gene: NA; CDR3aa: CASSFGLGGRSTGNTEAFF; CDR3nt: TGTGCCAGCAGTTTCGGGCTCGGGGGGCGCTCAACAGGGAACACTGAAGCTTTCTTT
j_gene: TRBJ1-1; abundance: few; len: 14; v_gene: TRBV15; d_gene: NA; CDR3aa: CATRRDLGRTEAFF; CDR3nt: TGTGCCACCAGAAGAGATTTGGGGCGGACTGAAGCTTTCTTT
j_gene: TRBJ1-3; abundance: NA; len: 13; v_gene: TRBV30; d_gene: TRBD1; CDR3aa: CAWSSDRGNTIYF; CDR3nt: TGTGCCTGGAGTTCGGACAGGGGGAACACCATATATTTT
j_gene: TRBJ2-1; abundance: NA; len: 16; v_gene: TRBV27; d_gene: TRBD2; CDR3aa: CASSSQAGVIYNEQFF; CDR3nt: TGTGCCAGCAGTTCACAAGCGGGAGTAATCTACAATGAGCAGTTCTTC
j_gene: TRBJ2-2; abundance: once; len: 15; v_gene: TRBV5-4; d_gene: TRBD1; CDR3aa: CASSSGTGDAGELFF; CDR3nt: TGTGCCAGCAGCAGCGGGACAGGGGACGCCGGGGAGCTGTTTTTT
j_gene: TRBJ1-4; abundance: NA; len: 14; v_gene: TRBV30; d_gene: NA; CDR3aa: CAWSVQGAGEKLFF; CDR3nt: TGTGCCTGGAGTGTACAAGGGGCAGGTGAAAAACTGTTTTTT
j_gene: TRBJ2-3; abundance: NA; len: 14; v_gene: TRBV5-1; d_gene: NA; CDR3aa: CASSLGTGADTQYF; CDR3nt: TGCGCCAGCAGCTTGGGGACTGGAGCAGATACGCAGTATTTT
j_gene: TRBJ2-6; abundance: NA; len: 16; v_gene: TRBV24-1; d_gene: NA; CDR3aa: CATSDFAGSGANVLTF; CDR3nt: TGTGCCACCAGTGATTTTGCAGGGTCTGGGGCCAACGTCCTGACTTTC
j_gene: TRBJ1-4; abundance: NA; len: 14; v_gene: TRBV19; d_gene: NA; CDR3aa: CASSGRTWQEKLFF; CDR3nt: TGTGCCAGTAGCGGAAGGACATGGCAGGAAAAACTGTTTTTT
j_gene: TRBJ1-4; abundance: NA; len: 13; v_gene: TRBV5-1; d_gene: NA; CDR3aa: CASSPDSNEKLFF; CDR3nt: TGCGCCAGCAGCCCGGACAGCAATGAAAAACTGTTTTTT
j_gene: TRBJ2-1; abundance: NA; len: 15; v_gene: TRBV3-1/TRBV3-2; d_gene: TRBD1; CDR3aa: CASSQPGQGIHEQFF; CDR3nt: TGTGCCAGCAGCCAGCCGGGACAGGGAATCCATGAGCAGTTCTTC
j_gene: TRBJ1-2; abundance: NA; len: 15; v_gene: TRBV24-1; d_gene: NA; CDR3aa: CATSDPRQSKYGYTF; CDR3nt: TGTGCCACCAGTGACCCCCGACAGAGTAAATATGGCTACACCTTC
j_gene: TRBJ2-1; abundance: few; len: 16; v_gene: TRBV4-2; d_gene: NA; CDR3aa: CASSQDRGSSYNEQFF; CDR3nt: TGTGCCAGCAGCCAAGATAGGGGGAGCTCCTACAATGAGCAGTTCTTC
j_gene: TRBJ2-7; abundance: once; len: 16; v_gene: TRBV27; d_gene: TRBD1; CDR3aa: CASSTRTGTGSYEQYF; CDR3nt: TGTGCCAGCAGCACCCGGACCGGGACAGGATCCTACGAGCAGTACTTC
j_gene: TRBJ2-2; abundance: NA; len: 14; v_gene: TRBV2; d_gene: NA; CDR3aa: CASSETQVAGELFF; CDR3nt: TGTGCCAGCAGTGAAACCCAGGTCGCCGGGGAGCTGTTTTTT
j_gene: TRBJ2-2; abundance: NA; len: 15; v_gene: TRBV27; d_gene: TRBD2; CDR3aa: CASSPGGLVPGELFF; CDR3nt: TGTGCCAGCAGTCCGGGAGGGCTGGTCCCCGGGGAGCTGTTTTTT
j_gene: TRBJ2-7; abundance: NA; len: 11; v_gene: TRBV29-1; d_gene: TRBD2; CDR3aa: CSVGTSVEQYF; CDR3nt: TGCAGCGTCGGGACTAGCGTCGAGCAGTACTTC
j_gene: TRBJ2-1; abundance: NA; len: 15; v_gene: TRBV5-1; d_gene: TRBD2; CDR3aa: CASSLVASGYNEQFF; CDR3nt: TGCGCCAGCAGCTTGGTGGCTAGCGGTTACAATGAGCAGTTCTTC
j_gene: TRBJ1-1; abundance: NA; len: 13; v_gene: TRBV19; d_gene: TRBD1; CDR3aa: CASSRGQGLEAFF; CDR3nt: TGTGCCAGTAGTCGGGGACAGGGCCTTGAAGCTTTCTTT
j_gene: TRBJ2-7; abundance: NA; len: 14; v_gene: TRBV5-1; d_gene: TRBD1; CDR3aa: CASSNGQGGVEQYF; CDR3nt: TGCGCCAGCAGCAACGGACAGGGTGGAGTAGAGCAGTACTTC
j_gene: TRBJ1-1; abundance: NA; len: 14; v_gene: TRBV27; d_gene: NA; CDR3aa: CASKPGHKNTEAFF; CDR3nt: TGTGCCAGCAAACCGGGACACAAGAACACTGAAGCTTTCTTT
j_gene: TRBJ2-7; abundance: NA; len: 14; v_gene: TRBV5-1; d_gene: TRBD1; CDR3aa: CASSLGGQGAQQYF; CDR3nt: TGCGCCAGCAGCTTGGGGGGACAGGGGGCGCAGCAGTACTTC
j_gene: TRBJ2-1; abundance: once; len: 14; v_gene: TRBV7-8; d_gene: TRBD1; CDR3aa: CASSRTGTVNEQFF; CDR3nt: TGTGCCAGCAGCCGCACCGGGACAGTTAATGAGCAGTTCTTC
j_gene: TRBJ2-1; abundance: NA; len: 15; v_gene: TRBV5-1; d_gene: NA; CDR3aa: CASSFSLPGENEQFF; CDR3nt: TGCGCCAGCAGCTTTTCACTACCAGGGGAGAATGAGCAGTTCTTC